This entry lists 20 T cell receptor beta chains sequenced from one sample in a study of identical twins. TCRdb independently ran MiXCR on the 5' RACE reads; one entry per CDR3 protein. Found here are 750,000 to 950,000 distinct CDR3 sequences, 10% to 15% of them singletons; the top ten hold around 1.5%. These same data were also listed under a study on yellow fever vaccine responses in identical twins.

The sequenced sample was PBMCs. These receptors originate from a woman aged 18-29 years in good health.

The genes are TRBV5-1 and TRBJ2-5, with 7 positions matching TRBD2. The V gene's germline CDR1 is SGHRS and CDR2 YFSETQ. The CDR3 is 14 residues long. V gave up 4 bases and J gave up 5 bases; unmatched junction bases: 8. The CDR3 spells CASSPGGWRETQYF. In nucleotides, the CDR3 is TGCGCCAGCAGCCCCGGGGGGTGGCGTGAGACCCAGTACTTC.

CDR3 coding DNA: TGTGCCAGCAGTGAAAGACCCGCAGGGTTGGGCTACGAGCAGTACGTC. It yields the protein CASSERPAGLGYEQYV. The chain employs TRBV6-1 and TRBJ2-7; tentatively, D is TRBD1 (5 bases). Looked up from germline, CDR1 is MNHNS and CDR2 is SASEGT. The CDR3 loop spans 16 amino acids. Trimming removed 2 bases at V and 3 bases at J, with 17 bases between.

This sequence joins TRBV20-1 and TRBJ2-5, with 10 bases matching TRBD2. This CDR3 is built from 15 residues. With V trimmed by 4 bases and J by 0 bases, 5 bases remained unmatched. The germline CDR1 and CDR2 sequences are DFQATT and SNEGSKA (reference sequence). The CDR3 nucleotides read TGCAGTGCTAAAGCGGGGGGGTGGTACCAAGAGACCCAGTACTTC. It specifies CSAKAGGWYQETQYF.

This clonotype was detected only a few times. The rearrangement links TRBV12-3 or TRBV12-4 to TRBJ2-2; possible D gene TRBD1, 6 bases. The V gene lost 2 bases and the J gene lost 3 bases, with 10 bases spanning the gap. The CDR3 contains 15 residues. The CDR3 coding sequence is TGTGCCAGCAGTTTATCCAGGGGTTACACCGGGGAGCTGTTTTTT. Amino acids: CASSLSRGYTGELFF.

This chain links TRBV9 with TRBJ2-3; TRBD2 agrees at 10 bases. The germline gives CDR1 SGDLS, CDR2 YYNGEE. The V gene end was trimmed by 4 bases and the J gene end by 2 bases; junction bases not matched to a gene: 4. The CDR3 is made up of 15 amino acids. The CDR3 DNA is TGTGCCAGCAGCTCAGCGGGAGGGCCCACAGATACGCAGTATTTT. Its protein is CASSSAGGPTDTQYF.

This chain connects TRBV20-1 to TRBJ2-4, with 7 bases matching TRBD1. This CDR3 spans 13 amino acids. Germline V gene data show CDR1 as DFQATT and CDR2 as SNEGSKA (reference sequence). Trimming at V came to 6 bases and at J to 4 bases, leaving 6 bases not matched to a gene. The CDR3 protein is CSAYGTEKNIQYF. The CDR3 coding sequence is TGCAGTGCCTACGGGACAGAGAAAAACATTCAGTACTTC.

V is TRBV2 and J is TRBJ1-4; D call uncertain. Trimming cost V 6 bases and J 4 bases, with 9 bases left between them. There are 13 residues in the CDR3. Per the germline V gene, CDR1 is SNHLY and CDR2 is FYNNEI. Here the CDR3 DNA reads TGTGCCAGCAGACCAACTATTAATGAAAAACTGTTTTTT. Protein sequence: CASRPTINEKLFF.

This rearrangement joins TRBV5-1 to TRBJ2-3; 7 bases map to TRBD2. CDR1 SGHRS and CDR2 YFSETQ come from the germline V gene. With V trimmed by 3 bases and J by 2 bases, 6 bases remained unmatched. CDR3 length: 15 residues. The CDR3 loop is CASSSRGVITDTQYF. The CDR3 bases are TGCGCCAGCAGCTCCCGGGGGGTCATCACAGATACGCAGTATTTT.

This clonotype was seen more than once but under ten times. The V gene is TRBV7-2, the J gene TRBJ1-4, with D hard to call. The CDR3 is made up of 13 amino acids. Germline V CDR1 and CDR2: SGHTA, FQGNSA. The V and J ends lost 5 bases and 7 bases respectively, with 11 bases between them. In DNA, the CDR3 is TGTGCCAGCAGCGCGGGAGTTAGTGAAAAACTGTTTTTT. It is translated as CASSAGVSEKLFF.

This clonotype was picked up a small number of times. V usage is TRBV5-1 and J usage is TRBJ2-1; 10 bases match TRBD2. The J segment lost 6 bases and the V segment lost 0 bases, leaving 9 bases of the junction unmatched. The germline CDR1 and CDR2 sequences are SGHRS and YFSETQ. This CDR3 region has 17 residues. This CDR3 is CASSLGVAGGRLNEQFF. The CDR3 coding sequence is TGCGCCAGCAGCTTGGGGGTAGCGGGAGGACGGCTCAATGAGCAGTTCTTC.

The CDR3 is CASSLGPGGLNTGELFF. The CDR3 DNA reads as TGTGCCAGCAGCTTAGGACCCGGGGGATTGAACACCGGGGAGCTGTTTTTT. This rearrangement joins TRBV7-7 to TRBJ2-2, with a tentative D call TRBD2 (6 bases). With 1 base removed from V and 1 base from J, the gap between germline ends came to 13 bases. Germline CDR1 is SSHAT and CDR2 is FNYEAQ (reference sequence). The CDR3 covers 17 residues.

The sample holds a few counts of this clonotype. This chain joins TRBV12-3 or TRBV12-4 and TRBJ2-7, with 9 positions matching TRBD1. The V gene end was trimmed by 4 bases and the J gene end by 3 bases; junction bases not matched to a gene: 7. CDR3 length: 15 residues. CDR3 nucleotide sequence: TGTGCCAGCAGTTGGACCGGGACAGGGTTCTACGAGCAGTACTTC. Its protein is CASSWTGTGFYEQYF.

This clonotype was picked up a small number of times. The chain combines TRBV24-1 with TRBJ2-1; 11 positions match TRBD2. Germline CDR1 is KGHDR and CDR2 is SFDVKD. The ends lost 3 bases at V and 3 bases at J; junction bases unmatched: 3. This CDR3 contains 16 residues. The CDR3 bases are TGTGCCACCAGTGATCCGGGACTAGCGGTCTACAATGAGCAGTTCTTC. Residues: CATSDPGLAVYNEQFF.

The chain joins TRBV20-1 to TRBJ2-7; 8 bases agree with TRBD1. The CDR3 sequence is 15 residues long. Unmatched junction bases numbered 15, after V lost 2 bases and J lost 9 bases. Germline CDR1 is DFQATT and CDR2 is SNEGSKA (reference sequence). As DNA, the CDR3 is TGCAGTGCTAGACCAGGGGGCGCGGGACCTAGGGGGCAGTACTTC. It is translated as CSARPGGAGPRGQYF.

The sample holds a few counts of this clonotype. The gene calls are TRBV9 and TRBJ2-1; 7 bases are a match to TRBD2. Trimming cost V 1 base and J 0 bases; bases outside gene matches: 1. Looked up from germline, CDR1 is SGDLS and CDR2 is YYNGEE. This CDR3 is built from 15 residues. The CDR3 sequence is CASSVSGISYNEQFF. The CDR3 nucleotides are TGTGCCAGCAGCGTAAGCGGGATCTCCTACAATGAGCAGTTCTTC.

This clonotype was recorded many times. J is TRBJ2-1 and V is TRBV7-9; TRBD2 matches 7 bases. With V trimmed by 2 bases and J by 10 bases, 8 bases remained unmatched. CDR3 size: 14 residues. Germline CDR1 and CDR2: SEHNR and FQNEAQ (reference sequence). CDR3 sequence: CASSLKAGVREQFF. CDR3 DNA: TGTGCCAGCAGCTTAAAGGCGGGGGTGAGAGAGCAGTTCTTC.

V usage is TRBV20-1 and J usage is TRBJ2-7; D gene ambiguous. V gave up 7 bases and J gave up 0 bases, with 16 bases separating them. Germline CDR1 DFQATT, CDR2 SNEGSKA (reference sequence). CDR3 length: 14 amino acids. The CDR3 DNA reads as TGCAGTGGCAAACCGGAGAGAGGCTCCTACGAGCAGTACTTC. Protein: CSGKPERGSYEQYF.

This clonotype was seen a few times. The gene calls are TRBV20-1 and TRBJ2-2; TRBD1 matches 7 bases. The germline V gene encodes CDR1 DFQATT and CDR2 SNEGSKA (reference sequence). Trimming took 5 bases from V and 2 from J; bases not matched to a gene: 8. The CDR3 has 15 residues. The CDR3 DNA sequence: TGCAGTGCTGCAACCGGGACAGTAAACACCGGGGAGCTGTTTTTT. Translating gives CSAATGTVNTGELFF.

CDR3 sequence (DNA): TGCGCCAGCAGCTTGGGGAGCGGGTTTCAAAATGAGCAGTTCTTC. Encoded protein: CASSLGSGFQNEQFF. This chain joins TRBV5-1 and TRBJ2-1; weak D call: TRBD2 (6 bases). The CDR3 is made up of 15 amino acids. Trimming took off 0 bases at V and 7 bases at J, with 14 bases between the two ends. Per the germline V gene, CDR1 is SGHRS and CDR2 is YFSETQ.

This rearrangement joins TRBV9 to TRBJ2-2, with TRBD2 matching 8 bases. Looked up from germline, CDR1 is SGDLS and CDR2 is YYNGEE. V was pared by 0 bases and J by 4 bases, with 5 bases of the junction left unmatched. The CDR3 extends over 16 amino acids. CDR3 amino acids: CASSVAGGGATGELFF. DNA of the CDR3: TGTGCCAGCAGCGTAGCCGGGGGGGGTGCCACCGGGGAGCTGTTTTTT.